This TCR beta chain originates from a study of cytomegalovirus exposure and HLA in healthy donors. Nominally healthy donors were sampled, though unrecorded immune exposures were likely. A multiplex PCR was run with 60 Vbeta primers and 13 Jbeta primers. Measured with immunoSEQ multiplex PCR; TCRdb has only the in-frame clones, and not every one. The sample holds approximately 140,000 clones; 79% are singletons and the top ten take about 6.7%. The sample was PBMCs. The TCR comes from a man aged 50 to 59 in good health and CMV-seropositive.

CDR3 sequence reads: CASSPRWGVSYEQYF. The DNA for the CDR3 is TGTGCCAGCAGCCCTCGTTGGGGAGTATCCTACGAGCAGTACTTC. This chain connects TRBV28 to TRBJ2-7, with D perhaps matching TRBD2 (5 bases). The CDR3 covers 15 residues. Germline V lookup: CDR1 MDHEN, CDR2 SYDVKM. Trimming removed 6 bases at V and 1 base at J, with 16 bases between. Variable domain in full (rest from reference TRBV28 and TRBJ2-7): DVKVTQSSRYLVKRTGEKVFLECVQDMDHENMFWYRQDPGLGLRLIYFSYDVKMKEKGDIPEGYSVSREKKERFSLILESASTNQTSMYLCASSPRWGVSYEQYFGPGTRLTVT.